This T cell receptor (beta chain) was identified during a study of T cell responses to AZD1222 COVID-19 vaccine. Study observations and caveats: Nearly half of spike-specific TCRs reportedly target unmutated variant regions.

Concerning this clone: Its specificity is unknown.

CDR3 length equals 14 residues. After removal of 7 bases from V and 4 bases from J, the junction contained 9 bases not matched to a gene. Germline V lookup: CDR1 LNHDA, CDR2 SQIVND (reference sequence). Using immunoSEQ multiplex PCR, the repertoire was profiled, and TCRdb retains in-frame clones only, with some absent. The sample has some 150,000 clones; approximately 90% are singletons. The J gene is TRBJ2-7, the V gene TRBV19; 8 positions agree with TRBD1. The input for sequencing was peripheral blood, taken after recovery from COVID-19. The clonotype was recovered from an adult who had recovered from COVID-19. The CDR3 DNA is TGTGCCAGTAACCCGTCCCGGGACAGGTACGAGCAGTACTTC. This codes for CASNPSRDRYEQYF.